This is a list of T cell receptor beta chains from one sample in a study of blood T cell repertoires in COVID-19. Clones were sequenced by immunoSEQ multiplex PCR, and TCRdb holds only the in-frame ones, with some missing. The data contain under 150,000 clones, nearly 85% of them singletons. Sequences were obtained from PBMCs or T cells enriched from blood (not recorded which). These receptors all come from a man aged 45 to 65 in a cohort exposed to, infected with or recovered from COVID-19 (not recorded which). Each CDR3 is given with its conserved first and last residue. A D gene is named only where the DNA matches it firmly. Size is omitted from some rows. Given values are once, few, many or a class for expanded clones.

CDR3,DNA,V,size,J,D
CATSDSGEAPQHF,TGTGCCACCAGTGACTCTGGCGAGGCGCCCCAGCATTTT,TRBV24-1,-,TRBJ1-5,-
CASSWGTINEQFF,TGTGCCAGTAGTTGGGGGACTATCAATGAGCAGTTCTTC,TRBV19,-,TRBJ2-1,TRBD2
CASSWGQGNAGELFF,TGTGCCAGCAGTTGGGGACAGGGGAATGCCGGGGAGCTGTTTTTT,TRBV7-9,-,TRBJ2-2,TRBD1
CASARQGFEPQHF,TGTGCTAGTGCTCGACAGGGGTTTGAGCCCCAGCATTTT,TRBV12-5,-,TRBJ1-5,TRBD1
CASNQGGASPLHF,TGTGCCAGCAACCAAGGGGGGGCTTCACCCCTCCACTTT,TRBV5-6,-,TRBJ1-6,-
CASSMGAGGSYEQYF,TGTGCCAGTAGTATGGGAGCGGGAGGTTCCTACGAGCAGTACTTC,TRBV19,-,TRBJ2-7,TRBD2
CASSESSGGPANTGELFF,TGTGCCAGCTCAGAATCTAGCGGGGGCCCCGCGAACACCGGGGAGCTGTTTTTT,TRBV18,-,TRBJ2-2,TRBD2
CASTPGLAGGSYNEQFF,TGTGCCAGCACCCCCGGACTAGCGGGAGGGTCCTACAATGAGCAGTTCTTC,TRBV11-2,-,TRBJ2-1,TRBD2
CASSVGTPNEQFF,TGTGCCAGCAGCGTCGGGACTCCCAATGAGCAGTTCTTC,TRBV9,-,TRBJ2-1,-
CASSQRGGGYTF,TGTGCCAGCAGCCAACGCGGGGGGGGCTACACCTTC,TRBV6-5,-,TRBJ1-2,-
CASSLGGAEQYF,TGCGCCAGCAGCTTGGGGGGCGCCGAGCAGTACTTC,TRBV5-1,-,TRBJ2-7,-
CASGTGNTGELFF,TGTGCCAGCGGGACAGGGAACACCGGGGAGCTGTTTTTT,TRBV11-3,once,TRBJ2-2,TRBD1
CASSSDLGQEGSPLHF,TGTGCCAGCAGCTCGGACCTTGGACAGGAGGGCTCACCCCTCCACTTT,TRBV7-6,-,TRBJ1-6,TRBD1
CASSPQEGHGYTF,TGTGCCAGCAGCCCTCAGGAGGGGCATGGCTACACCTTC,TRBV7-9,-,TRBJ1-2,-
CASTLPGLAGRTDTQYF,TGTGCCAGCACCTTACCCGGGCTAGCGGGTCGCACAGATACGCAGTATTTT,TRBV7-6,-,TRBJ2-3,TRBD2
CASSLQGEGELFF,TGTGCCAGCAGTTTACAGGGGGAGGGGGAGCTGTTTTTT,TRBV6-5,-,TRBJ2-2,TRBD1
CASSPSGSQYIQYF,TGTGCCAGCAGCCCTAGCGGGAGCCAGTACATTCAGTACTTC,TRBV7-9,-,TRBJ2-4,TRBD2
CASSSGLAVVYEQYF,TGTGCCAGCAGTTCGGGACTAGCCGTTGTTTACGAGCAGTACTTC,TRBV13,-,TRBJ2-7,TRBD2